A selection of T cell receptor beta chains follows, all from one sample in a study of cytomegalovirus exposure and HLA in healthy donors. Produced via immunoSEQ multiplex PCR; TCRdb's table is partial and in-frame only. The sample carries some 150,000 clones, approximately 8.9% recorded once. Sequencing used PBMCs. Every receptor here comes from a woman between 40 and 50 years old in good health and CMV-seropositive. CDR3s include the opening cysteine and the closing phenylalanine or tryptophan. Each record gives: D gene, CDR3 length, J gene, clone size, V gene, CDR3 protein, CDR3 DNA. D genes are given only for firm matches. A row's size may be missing; if present it is once, few, many or a size class.

D: TRBD1
length: 16
J: TRBJ2-5
size: few
V: TRBV9
CDR3: CASSAGTGGGSETQYF
DNA: TGTGCCAGCAGCGCGGGGACAGGGGGCGGGTCGGAGACCCAGTACTTC

D: NA
length: 13
J: TRBJ1-1
size: NA
V: TRBV4-1
CDR3: CASSHRENTEAFF
DNA: TGCGCCAGCAGCCACAGGGAGAACACTGAAGCTTTCTTT

D: TRBD1
length: 18
J: TRBJ1-5
size: few
V: TRBV19
CDR3: CASSMPGGQDYSNQPQHF
DNA: TGTGCCAGTAGTATGCCAGGTGGACAGGACTATAGCAATCAGCCCCAGCATTTT

D: TRBD1
length: 19
J: TRBJ2-1
size: NA
V: TRBV27
CDR3: CASTLKRVPGTGFHNEQFF
DNA: TGTGCCAGCACCTTGAAGCGGGTTCCGGGGACAGGGTTCCACAATGAGCAGTTCTTC

D: NA
length: 13
J: TRBJ2-7
size: once
V: TRBV19
CDR3: CASSRQDFTKQYF
DNA: TGTGCCAGTAGTAGACAGGATTTTACGAAGCAGTACTTC

D: TRBD2
length: 16
J: TRBJ2-1
size: NA
V: TRBV5-1
CDR3: CASSPGLAASYNEQFF
DNA: TGCGCCAGCAGTCCCGGACTAGCGGCTTCCTACAATGAGCAGTTCTTC

D: NA
length: 11
J: TRBJ1-1
size: few
V: TRBV2
CDR3: CASSEYAVPFF
DNA: TGTGCCAGCAGTGAATACGCAGTGCCTTTCTTT

D: TRBD1
length: 17
J: TRBJ1-2
size: NA
V: TRBV7-9
CDR3: CASSLVIGTGGNYGYTF
DNA: TGTGCCAGCAGCTTAGTTATCGGGACAGGGGGCAACTATGGCTACACCTTC

D: NA
length: 15
J: TRBJ1-4
size: few
V: TRBV5-1
CDR3: CASSQLGTRTEKLFF
DNA: TGCGCCAGCAGCCAGTTAGGGACACGCACAGAAAAACTGTTTTTT

D: NA
length: 16
J: TRBJ2-1
size: NA
V: TRBV10-3
CDR3: CAISVDRQFSYNEQFF
DNA: TGTGCCATCAGTGTCGACAGACAATTCTCCTACAATGAGCAGTTCTTC

D: TRBD2
length: 16
J: TRBJ2-2
size: NA
V: TRBV9
CDR3: CASSVALAGADGELFF
DNA: TGTGCCAGCAGCGTAGCACTAGCGGGGGCTGACGGGGAGCTGTTTTTT

D: NA
length: 13
J: TRBJ2-7
size: NA
V: TRBV2
CDR3: CASSPRLAYEQYF
DNA: TGTGCCAGCAGTCCTCGACTAGCCTACGAGCAGTACTTC

D: NA
length: 13
J: TRBJ1-2
size: NA
V: TRBV19
CDR3: CASRERPEEGYTF
DNA: TGTGCCAGTAGAGAGAGACCCGAGGAAGGCTACACCTTC

D: TRBD2
length: 16
J: TRBJ2-1
size: NA
V: TRBV9
CDR3: CASSVTGLAGGHEQFF
DNA: TGTGCCAGCAGCGTAACGGGGCTAGCGGGGGGACATGAGCAGTTCTTC

D: TRBD1
length: 17
J: TRBJ2-1
size: NA
V: TRBV11-2
CDR3: CASSPLGTGLSYNEQFF
DNA: TGTGCCAGCAGCCCATTGGGGACAGGGCTCTCCTACAATGAGCAGTTCTTC

D: NA
length: 15
J: TRBJ1-5
size: NA
V: TRBV9
CDR3: CASSVGAAPNQPQHF
DNA: TGTGCCAGCAGCGTAGGGGCAGCACCTAATCAGCCCCAGCATTTT

D: TRBD1
length: 18
J: TRBJ1-3
size: few
V: TRBV7-7
CDR3: CASSSGTGGLGAGNTIYF
DNA: TGTGCCAGCAGCTCCGGGACAGGGGGATTGGGAGCTGGAAACACCATATATTTT

D: TRBD2
length: 13
J: TRBJ2-1
size: few
V: TRBV6-6
CDR3: CASSYAGGGEQFF
DNA: TGTGCCAGCAGTTACGCCGGCGGGGGTGAGCAGTTCTTC

D: TRBD1
length: 14
J: TRBJ2-7
size: few
V: TRBV15
CDR3: CATSAGQGGYEQYF
DNA: TGTGCCACCAGTGCGGGACAGGGTGGCTACGAGCAGTACTTC

D: TRBD1
length: 14
J: TRBJ1-1
size: few
V: TRBV15
CDR3: CATSVRDRNTEAFF
DNA: TGTGCCACCAGCGTCCGGGACAGGAACACTGAAGCTTTCTTT

D: TRBD1
length: 14
J: TRBJ2-4
size: NA
V: TRBV4-2
CDR3: CASSQGDRENIQYF
DNA: TGTGCCAGCAGCCAAGGCGACAGGGAAAACATTCAGTACTTC

D: TRBD1
length: 16
J: TRBJ2-2
size: NA
V: TRBV19
CDR3: CASNPPGTGGTGELFF
DNA: TGTGCCAGCAATCCGCCCGGGACAGGGGGTACCGGGGAGCTGTTTTTT

D: TRBD1
length: 14
J: TRBJ2-5
size: NA
V: TRBV2
CDR3: CASSVRDRGETQYF
DNA: TGTGCCAGCAGTGTCCGGGACAGGGGTGAGACCCAGTACTTC

D: NA
length: 10
J: TRBJ1-1
size: NA
V: TRBV20-1
CDR3: CRAWGGEAFF
DNA: TGCAGGGCGTGGGGGGGTGAAGCTTTCTTT

D: TRBD2
length: 14
J: TRBJ2-3
size: NA
V: TRBV6-5
CDR3: CASGTSGPYGTQYF
DNA: TGTGCCAGCGGGACTAGCGGTCCGTATGGTACGCAGTATTTT

D: TRBD1
length: 15
J: TRBJ1-1
size: few
V: TRBV5-1
CDR3: CASSPGQGNVAEAFF
DNA: TGCGCCAGCAGCCCCGGACAGGGGAATGTAGCTGAAGCTTTCTTT

D: TRBD1
length: 14
J: TRBJ1-3
size: few
V: TRBV5-1
CDR3: CASSPQGAGNTIYF
DNA: TGCGCCAGCAGCCCCCAGGGGGCGGGAAACACCATATATTTT

D: TRBD2
length: 16
J: TRBJ2-3
size: NA
V: TRBV5-4
CDR3: CASSSPGLAGLNTQYF
DNA: TGTGCCAGCAGCTCCCCGGGACTAGCGGGGCTGAATACGCAGTATTTT

D: NA
length: 13
J: TRBJ1-2
size: few
V: TRBV5-6
CDR3: CASSFQGTYGYTF
DNA: TGTGCCAGCAGCTTTCAGGGGACCTATGGCTACACCTTC

D: NA
length: 15
J: TRBJ2-3
size: few
V: TRBV5-1
CDR3: CASSPRDFRTDTQYF
DNA: TGCGCCAGCAGCCCGAGGGACTTTCGCACAGATACGCAGTATTTT

D: NA
length: 13
J: TRBJ1-2
size: few
V: TRBV5-4
CDR3: CASSRQDLYGYTF
DNA: TGTGCCAGCAGCCGACAGGACCTCTATGGCTACACCTTC

D: TRBD1
length: 15
J: TRBJ2-5
size: few
V: TRBV5-1
CDR3: CASSPTGQGTETQYF
DNA: TGCGCCAGCAGCCCTACGGGACAGGGGACGGAGACCCAGTACTTC

D: TRBD2
length: 17
J: TRBJ2-3
size: NA
V: TRBV5-8
CDR3: CASSLVIAGFSTDTQYF
DNA: TGTGCCAGCAGCTTGGTTATAGCGGGGTTTAGCACAGATACGCAGTATTTT

D: TRBD1
length: 13
J: TRBJ2-7
size: NA
V: TRBV19
CDR3: CASSPTGYDEQYF
DNA: TGTGCCAGTAGCCCGACAGGGTACGACGAGCAGTACTTC

D: NA
length: 16
J: TRBJ1-6
size: NA
V: TRBV7-9
CDR3: CASSLAQSSYNSPLHF
DNA: TGTGCCAGCAGCTTAGCACAGTCGTCCTATAATTCACCCCTCCACTTT

D: TRBD1
length: 15
J: TRBJ1-1
size: few
V: TRBV5-1
CDR3: CASSAGQGLWDEAFF
DNA: TGCGCCAGCAGCGCAGGACAGGGCCTTTGGGATGAAGCTTTCTTT

D: TRBD1
length: 14
J: TRBJ2-7
size: NA
V: TRBV4-1
CDR3: CASSQGQGAYEQYF
DNA: TGCGCCAGCAGCCAAGGACAGGGGGCGTACGAGCAGTACTTC

D: TRBD1
length: 13
J: TRBJ1-3
size: NA
V: TRBV9
CDR3: CASSPGQGDTIYF
DNA: TGTGCCAGCAGCCCCGGACAGGGGGACACCATATATTTT

D: TRBD1
length: 14
J: TRBJ2-2
size: few
V: TRBV2
CDR3: CASSVEGASGELFF
DNA: TGTGCCAGCAGTGTCGAGGGGGCGAGCGGGGAGCTGTTTTTT

D: TRBD1
length: 15
J: TRBJ1-3
size: NA
V: TRBV6-1
CDR3: CASIPGQFSGNTIYF
DNA: TGTGCCAGCATACCGGGACAGTTCTCTGGAAACACCATATATTTT

D: TRBD1
length: 15
J: TRBJ2-1
size: few
V: TRBV5-6
CDR3: CASSFGTGGYNEQFF
DNA: TGTGCCAGCAGCTTCGGGACAGGGGGCTACAATGAGCAGTTCTTC

D: NA
length: 14
J: TRBJ2-5
size: few
V: TRBV11-2
CDR3: CASSLAGHQETQYF
DNA: TGTGCCAGCAGCTTAGCGGGACATCAAGAGACCCAGTACTTC